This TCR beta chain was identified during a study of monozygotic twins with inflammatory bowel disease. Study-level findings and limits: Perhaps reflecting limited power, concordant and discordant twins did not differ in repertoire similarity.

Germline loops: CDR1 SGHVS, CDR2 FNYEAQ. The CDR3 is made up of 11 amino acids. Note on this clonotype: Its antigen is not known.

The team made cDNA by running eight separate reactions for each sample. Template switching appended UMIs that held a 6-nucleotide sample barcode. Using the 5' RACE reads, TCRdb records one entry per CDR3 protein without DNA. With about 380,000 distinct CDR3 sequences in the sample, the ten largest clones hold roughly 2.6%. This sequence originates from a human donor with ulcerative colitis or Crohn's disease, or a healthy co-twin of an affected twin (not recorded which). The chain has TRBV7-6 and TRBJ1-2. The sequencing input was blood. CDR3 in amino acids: CASRSGGGYTF.